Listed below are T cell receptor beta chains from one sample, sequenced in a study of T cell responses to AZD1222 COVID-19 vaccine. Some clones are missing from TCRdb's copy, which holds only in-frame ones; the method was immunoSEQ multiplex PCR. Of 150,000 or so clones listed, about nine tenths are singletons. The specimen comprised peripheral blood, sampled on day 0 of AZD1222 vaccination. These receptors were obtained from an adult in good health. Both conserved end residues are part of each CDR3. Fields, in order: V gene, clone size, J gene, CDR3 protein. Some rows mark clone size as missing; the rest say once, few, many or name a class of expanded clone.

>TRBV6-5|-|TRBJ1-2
CASKEGQGSYTF
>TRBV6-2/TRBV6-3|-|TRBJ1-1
CASSDPLTEAFF
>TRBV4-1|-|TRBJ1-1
CASSQDAEAYLNTEAFF
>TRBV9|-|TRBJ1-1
CASSVDGFLETNTEAFF
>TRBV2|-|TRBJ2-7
CASSEAGRGTSEQYF
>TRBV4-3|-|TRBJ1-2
CASSQGVQGVKGRGYTF
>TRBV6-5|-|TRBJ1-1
CASSYSVGTGNTEAFF
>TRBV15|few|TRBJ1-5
CATSRDRGSNQPQHF
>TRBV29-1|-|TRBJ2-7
CSVAKGTGSHEQYF
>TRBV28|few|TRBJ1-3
CAITPSGDLKGNTIYF
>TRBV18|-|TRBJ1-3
CASSQGDRATGNTIYF
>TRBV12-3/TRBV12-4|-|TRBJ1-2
CASNSGDGYTF
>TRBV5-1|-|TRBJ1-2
CASSSTGGVNYGYTF
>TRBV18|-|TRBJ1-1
CASSPPGRDTEAFF
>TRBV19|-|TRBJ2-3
CASRDPRAGAGKTDTQYF
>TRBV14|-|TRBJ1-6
CASSQTSFRGALHF
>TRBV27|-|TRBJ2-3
CASSLDRGGLGPDTQYF
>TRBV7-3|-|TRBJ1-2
CASSLSGRTNYGYTF
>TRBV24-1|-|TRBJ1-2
CATSDAQGARGYTF
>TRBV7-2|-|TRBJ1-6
CATGTGYNSPLHF
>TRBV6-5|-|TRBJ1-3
CASRPDRGWGNTIYF
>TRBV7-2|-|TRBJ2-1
CASSSQGSNNEQFF
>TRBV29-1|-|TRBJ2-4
CSVVGTEGKKNIQYF
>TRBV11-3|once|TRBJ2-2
CASSTGTSVHGELFF
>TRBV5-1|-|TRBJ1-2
CASSHRQGGYGYTF
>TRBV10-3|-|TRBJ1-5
CAISARQGGRQPQHF
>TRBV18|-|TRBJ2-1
CASSPSRGGWDEQFF
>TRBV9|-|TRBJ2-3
CASSVAIGGIDTQYF
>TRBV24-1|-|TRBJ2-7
CATLPVPRHTSYEQYF
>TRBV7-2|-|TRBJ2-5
CAITGGPAQTQYF
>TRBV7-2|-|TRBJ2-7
CASSLEDWAQGLEQYF
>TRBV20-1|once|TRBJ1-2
CSAREGLLYTF
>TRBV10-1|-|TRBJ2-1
CAILVRDRKRTPTYNEQFF
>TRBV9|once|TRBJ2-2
CASSSGTGVTGELFF
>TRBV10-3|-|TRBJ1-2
CATRDRPLSPYGYTF
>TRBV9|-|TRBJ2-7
CASSVSGSYEQYF
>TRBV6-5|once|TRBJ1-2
CASSKGGQPYYGYTF
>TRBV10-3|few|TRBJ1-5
CAISESQGRGSNQPQHF
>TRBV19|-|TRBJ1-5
CATRQGNQPQHF
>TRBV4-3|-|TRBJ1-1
CASSQRPGGDTEAFF
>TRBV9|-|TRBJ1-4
CASSVGASGREKLFF
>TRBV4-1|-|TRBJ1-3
CASSQVVGGNTIYF
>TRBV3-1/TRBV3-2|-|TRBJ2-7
CASSQTIRVYEQYF
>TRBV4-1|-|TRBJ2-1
CASSQGGGAPSYNEQFF
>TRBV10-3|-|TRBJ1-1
CAISEATGFKIEAFF
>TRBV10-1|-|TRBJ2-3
CASSAVAGDGDTQYF
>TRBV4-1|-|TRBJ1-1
CASSSTGGITEAFF
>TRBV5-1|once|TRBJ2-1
CASSLRDNRYNEQFF
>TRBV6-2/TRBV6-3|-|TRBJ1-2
CASSPNLARYTF
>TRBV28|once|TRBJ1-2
CATQQPSNYGYTF
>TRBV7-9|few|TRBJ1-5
CASSPEGSSNQPQHF
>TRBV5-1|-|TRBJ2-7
CASSPGGKSYEQYF
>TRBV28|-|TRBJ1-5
CASSLRGGQPQHF
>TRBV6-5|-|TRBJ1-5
CASSPANNQPQHF
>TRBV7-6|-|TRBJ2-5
CASRPRPTGKAFGTQYF